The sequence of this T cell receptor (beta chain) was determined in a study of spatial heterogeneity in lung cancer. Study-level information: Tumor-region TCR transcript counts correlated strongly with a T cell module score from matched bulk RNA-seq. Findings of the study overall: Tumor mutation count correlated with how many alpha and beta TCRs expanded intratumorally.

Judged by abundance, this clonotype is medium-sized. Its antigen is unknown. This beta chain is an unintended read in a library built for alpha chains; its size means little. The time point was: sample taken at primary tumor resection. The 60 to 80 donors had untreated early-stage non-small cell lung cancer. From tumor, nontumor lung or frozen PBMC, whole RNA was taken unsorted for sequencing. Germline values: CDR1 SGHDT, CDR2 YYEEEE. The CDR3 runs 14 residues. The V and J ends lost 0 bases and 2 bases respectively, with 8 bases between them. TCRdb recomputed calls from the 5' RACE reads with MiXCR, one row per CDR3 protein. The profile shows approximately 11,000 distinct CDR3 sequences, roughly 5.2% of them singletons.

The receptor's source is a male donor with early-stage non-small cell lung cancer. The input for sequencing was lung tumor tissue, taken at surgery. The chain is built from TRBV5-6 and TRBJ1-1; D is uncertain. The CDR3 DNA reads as TGTGCCAGCAGCTTGGTGGTTTCAAACACTGAAGCTTTCTTT. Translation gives CASSLVVSNTEAFF.